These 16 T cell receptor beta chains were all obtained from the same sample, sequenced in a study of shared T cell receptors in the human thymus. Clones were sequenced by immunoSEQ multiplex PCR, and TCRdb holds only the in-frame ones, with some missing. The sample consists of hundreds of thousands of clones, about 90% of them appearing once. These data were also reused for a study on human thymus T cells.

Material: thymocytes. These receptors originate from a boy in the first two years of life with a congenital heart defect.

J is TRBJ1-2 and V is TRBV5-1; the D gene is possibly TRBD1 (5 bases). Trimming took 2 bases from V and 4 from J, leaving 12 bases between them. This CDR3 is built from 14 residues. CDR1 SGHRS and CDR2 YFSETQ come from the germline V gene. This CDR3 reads CASSLVDRVYGYTF. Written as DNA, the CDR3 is TGCGCCAGCAGCTTAGTCGACAGAGTCTATGGCTACACCTTC.

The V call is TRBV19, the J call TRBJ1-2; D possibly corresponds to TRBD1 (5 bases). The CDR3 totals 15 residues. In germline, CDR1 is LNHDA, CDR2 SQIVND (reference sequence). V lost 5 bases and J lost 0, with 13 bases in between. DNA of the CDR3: TGTGCCAGTAGTCTCGGCCACAGGCCTAACTATGGCTACACCTTC. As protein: CASSLGHRPNYGYTF.

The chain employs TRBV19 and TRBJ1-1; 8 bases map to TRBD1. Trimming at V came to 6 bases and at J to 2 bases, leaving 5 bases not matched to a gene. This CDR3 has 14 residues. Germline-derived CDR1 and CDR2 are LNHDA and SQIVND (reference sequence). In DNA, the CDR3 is TGTGCCAGTAGCCCCAGGGGGCTAAACACTGAAGCTTTCTTT. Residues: CASSPRGLNTEAFF.

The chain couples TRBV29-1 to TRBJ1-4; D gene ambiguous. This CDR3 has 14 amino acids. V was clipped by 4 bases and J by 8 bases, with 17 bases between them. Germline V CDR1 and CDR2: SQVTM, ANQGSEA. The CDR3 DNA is TGCAGCGTTGCTTTAGAGGGAAGTGGAGAAAAACTGTTTTTT. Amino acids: CSVALEGSGEKLFF.

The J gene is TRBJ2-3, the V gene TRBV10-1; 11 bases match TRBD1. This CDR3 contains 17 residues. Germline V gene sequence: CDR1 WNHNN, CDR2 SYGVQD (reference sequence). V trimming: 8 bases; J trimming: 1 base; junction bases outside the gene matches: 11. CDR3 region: CASDHRDRGSGTDTQYF. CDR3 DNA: TGCGCCAGCGACCACCGGGACAGGGGGTCGGGCACAGATACGCAGTATTTT.

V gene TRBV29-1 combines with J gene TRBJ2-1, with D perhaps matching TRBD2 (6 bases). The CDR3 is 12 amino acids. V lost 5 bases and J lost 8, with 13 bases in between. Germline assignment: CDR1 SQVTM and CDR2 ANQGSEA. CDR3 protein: CSVPPSEHEQFF. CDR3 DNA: TGCAGCGTTCCACCTAGCGAACATGAGCAGTTCTTC.

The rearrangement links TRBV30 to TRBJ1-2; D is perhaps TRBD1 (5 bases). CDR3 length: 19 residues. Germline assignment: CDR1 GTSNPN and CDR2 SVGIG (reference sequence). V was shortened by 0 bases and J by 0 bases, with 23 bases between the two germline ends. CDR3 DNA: TGTGCCTGGAGTGTACCCCCTCCTGGGAGGGGCGAAACTAACTATGGCTACACCTTC. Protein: CAWSVPPPGRGETNYGYTF.

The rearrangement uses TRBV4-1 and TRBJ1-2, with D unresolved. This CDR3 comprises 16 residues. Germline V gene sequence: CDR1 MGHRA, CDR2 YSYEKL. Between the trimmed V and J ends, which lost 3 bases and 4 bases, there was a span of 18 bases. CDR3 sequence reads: CASSQTPRRITYGYTF. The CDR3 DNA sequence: TGCGCCAGCAGCCAGACACCGAGACGAATAACCTATGGCTACACCTTC.

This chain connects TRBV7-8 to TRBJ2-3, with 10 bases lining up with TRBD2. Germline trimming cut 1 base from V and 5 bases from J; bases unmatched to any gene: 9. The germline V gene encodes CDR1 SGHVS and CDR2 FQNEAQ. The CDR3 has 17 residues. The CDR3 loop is CASSLGEAGGEGDTQYF. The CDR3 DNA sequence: TGTGCCAGCAGCTTAGGGGAAGCGGGGGGGGAGGGAGATACGCAGTATTTT.

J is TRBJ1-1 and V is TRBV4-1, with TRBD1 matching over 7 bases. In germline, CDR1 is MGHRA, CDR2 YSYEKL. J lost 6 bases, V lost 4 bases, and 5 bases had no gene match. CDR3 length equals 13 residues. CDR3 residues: CASSPRQGPEAFF. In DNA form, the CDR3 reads TGCGCCAGCAGCCCCAGACAGGGCCCTGAAGCTTTCTTT.

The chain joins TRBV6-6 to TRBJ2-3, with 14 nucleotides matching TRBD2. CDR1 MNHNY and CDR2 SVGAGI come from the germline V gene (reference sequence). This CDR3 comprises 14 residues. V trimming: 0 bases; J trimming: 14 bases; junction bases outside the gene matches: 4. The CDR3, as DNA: TGTGCCAGCAGTTACTCAGGACTAGCGGGAGGAGTGTATTTT. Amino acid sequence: CASSYSGLAGGVYF.

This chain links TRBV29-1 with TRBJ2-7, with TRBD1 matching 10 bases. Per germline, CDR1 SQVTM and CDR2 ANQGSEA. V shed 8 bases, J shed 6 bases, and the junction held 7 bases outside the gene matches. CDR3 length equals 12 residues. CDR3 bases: TGCAGCATGTCCGGGACAGGGGCCGAGCAGTACTTC. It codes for CSMSGTGAEQYF.

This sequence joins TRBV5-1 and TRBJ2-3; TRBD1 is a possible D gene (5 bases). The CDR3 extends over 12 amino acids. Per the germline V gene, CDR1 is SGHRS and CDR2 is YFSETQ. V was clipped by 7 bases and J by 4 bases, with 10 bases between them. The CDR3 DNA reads TGCGCCAGCGGGGCAAACGCAGATACGCAGTATTTT. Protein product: CASGANADTQYF.

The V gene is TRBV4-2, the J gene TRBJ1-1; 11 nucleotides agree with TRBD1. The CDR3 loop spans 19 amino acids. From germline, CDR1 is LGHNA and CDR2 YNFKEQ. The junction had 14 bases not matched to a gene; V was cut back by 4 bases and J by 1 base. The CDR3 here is CASSRPGWRDRGGNTEAFF. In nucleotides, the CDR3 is TGTGCCAGCAGCCGCCCTGGGTGGAGGGACAGGGGGGGGAACACTGAAGCTTTCTTT.

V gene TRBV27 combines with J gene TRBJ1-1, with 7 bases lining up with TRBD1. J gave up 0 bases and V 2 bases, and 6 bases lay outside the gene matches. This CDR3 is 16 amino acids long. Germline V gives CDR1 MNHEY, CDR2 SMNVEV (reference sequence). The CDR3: CASSLIGDSLNTEAFF. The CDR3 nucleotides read TGTGCCAGCAGTTTAATTGGGGACAGTCTGAACACTGAAGCTTTCTTT.

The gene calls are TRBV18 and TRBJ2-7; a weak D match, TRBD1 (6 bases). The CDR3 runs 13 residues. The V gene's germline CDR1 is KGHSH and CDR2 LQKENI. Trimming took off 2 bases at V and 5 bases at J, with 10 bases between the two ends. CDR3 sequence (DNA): TGTGCCAGCTCACCAAAGGGGGACCACGAGCAGTACTTC. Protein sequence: CASSPKGDHEQYF.